The 28 T cell receptor beta chains below were found in one sample sequenced in a study of T-cell memory formation after mild COVID-19. TCRdb ran MiXCR on the 5' RACE reads and lists one entry per CDR3 protein. The sample yields about 190,000 distinct CDR3 sequences, around 25% seen once. The sample was PBMCs or a T cell subset sorted from them (not recorded which). The receptors shown here come from an adult woman who had mild COVID-19 (a few samples of this study predate the infection). Cell type and time point are not known.

The J gene is TRBJ2-3, the V gene TRBV30; D remains unclear. Trimming stripped 3 bases from V and 4 bases from J, with 20 bases between. Germline loops: CDR1 GTSNPN, CDR2 SVGIG (reference sequence). The CDR3 covers 16 residues. The CDR3 DNA reads TGTGCCTGGAGCGCGTTTTCCCCGGTCGTTCCAGATACGCAGTATTTT. Translating gives CAWSAFSPVVPDTQYF.

This clonotype was found a few times. V and J are TRBV5-1 and TRBJ2-7, with a weak D call TRBD1 (6 bases). The V and J ends lost 4 bases and 5 bases respectively, with 16 bases between them. CDR1 and CDR2 from the germline V gene are SGHRS and YFSETQ. There are 14 residues in the CDR3. CDR3 amino acids: CASSQRTGLDEQYF. DNA of the CDR3: TGCGCCAGCAGCCAACGAACAGGGCTCGACGAGCAGTACTTC.

This clonotype occurred a few times. J is TRBJ1-5 and V is TRBV2; D unclear. Germline CDR1 is SNHLY and CDR2 is FYNNEI. Trimming cost V 0 bases and J 2 bases, with 11 bases left between them. The CDR3 is made up of 16 amino acids. CDR3 sequence reads: CASSEAGTRGNQPQHF. Here the CDR3 DNA reads TGTGCCAGCAGTGAAGCCGGCACGAGAGGCAATCAGCCCCAGCATTTT.

The sample holds one count of this clonotype. The chain couples TRBV9 to TRBJ2-3; TRBD2 matches at 9 bases. Losses at the gene ends were 3 bases for V and 2 bases for J; bases not matched to a gene: 4. Germline CDR1 reads SGDLS; CDR2 reads YYNGEE. CDR3 size: 15 residues. The CDR3 DNA is TGTGCCAGCAGCGGCGGGGGGGCCTCCACAGATACGCAGTATTTT. Its protein is CASSGGGASTDTQYF.

In its sample, this clonotype was seen a few times. V gene TRBV4-3 combines with J gene TRBJ1-2; no definite D call. Germline V gene sequence: CDR1 LGHNA, CDR2 YSLEER. This CDR3 has 14 residues. V lost 1 base and J lost 4, with 10 bases in between. The CDR3 coding sequence is TGCGCCAGCAGCCAAGGGAGATTTCCCTATGGCTACACCTTC. Its translation is CASSQGRFPYGYTF.

The chain combines TRBV4-1 with TRBJ2-7, with a possible D match to TRBD1 (6 bases). There are 14 residues in the CDR3. CDR1 is MGHRA, CDR2 YSYEKL, per germline. The V gene lost 1 base and the J gene lost 0 bases, with 7 bases spanning the gap. CDR3 nucleotides: TGCGCCAGCAGCCAAGGGGACACCTCCTACGAGCAGTACTTC. As protein: CASSQGDTSYEQYF.

This clonotype has a handful of counts. The CDR3 DNA is TGTGCCAGCAGCCAGGGGCCCAACTATGGCTACACCTTC. Translated, it gives CASSQGPNYGYTF. V and J are TRBV3-1 and TRBJ1-2, with D perhaps TRBD1 (5 bases). Germline values: CDR1 LGHDT, CDR2 YNNKEL (reference sequence). V gave up 3 bases and J gave up 2 bases, with 7 bases separating them. CDR3 size: 13 residues.

V gene TRBV7-9 combines with J gene TRBJ2-1; 7 nucleotides match TRBD2. The length of the CDR3 is 17 residues. CDR1 is SEHNR and CDR2 is FQNEAQ in the germline V gene (reference sequence). V trimming: 2 bases; J trimming: 5 bases; junction bases outside the gene matches: 12. The CDR3 loop reads CASSLSGGSGKHNEQFF. CDR3 coding DNA: TGTGCCAGCAGCTTAAGTGGGGGGAGCGGGAAACACAATGAGCAGTTCTTC.

A single count supports this clonotype. This rearrangement joins TRBV12-3 or TRBV12-4 to TRBJ2-5; no firm D call. CDR3 length: 14 amino acids. V was trimmed by 2 bases and J by 6 bases, leaving 13 bases between them. DNA of the CDR3: TGTGCCAGCAGTTTACGGCAAAGCATAAAGACCCAGTACTTC. Its translation is CASSLRQSIKTQYF.

The V and J genes are TRBV6-1 and TRBJ1-5; D gene uncertain. The germline CDR1 and CDR2 sequences are MNHNS and SASEGT. This CDR3 is built from 12 residues. Trimming took 5 bases from V and 12 from J, leaving 14 bases between them. The CDR3 here is CASSTRSGHQHF. The CDR3 nucleotides are TGTGCCAGCAGTACCCGGTCGGGTCACCAGCATTTT.

This clonotype has only a few counts. The rearrangement joins TRBV4-2 to TRBJ2-7; tentative D call: TRBD2 (5 bases). The CDR3 runs to 13 residues. Germline assignment: CDR1 LGHNA and CDR2 YNFKEQ. V dropped 1 base and J dropped 6 bases, with 10 bases sitting between them. Written as DNA, the CDR3 is TGTGCCAGCAGCCAAGGAGGGTCTTCCGAGCAGTACTTC. Its protein is CASSQGGSSEQYF.

The chain has TRBV20-1 and TRBJ2-7; the match to TRBD2 covers 14 bases. In germline, CDR1 is DFQATT, CDR2 SNEGSKA (reference sequence). With V trimmed by 6 bases and J by 3 bases, 16 bases remained unmatched. This CDR3 contains 18 residues. This CDR3 is CSAIGGTSGGNPGYEQYF. CDR3 bases: TGCAGTGCCATAGGTGGGACTAGCGGGGGAAATCCCGGCTACGAGCAGTACTTC.

This clonotype was seen only once. The V call is TRBV18, the J call TRBJ1-4, with D possibly TRBD1 on 5 matching bases. The V gene lost 6 bases and the J gene lost 2 bases, with 16 bases spanning the gap. This CDR3 contains 16 residues. The germline gives CDR1 KGHSH, CDR2 LQKENI. The DNA for the CDR3 is TGTGCCAGCTCGTCAAGGGGCTTTTCTACTAATGAAAAACTGTTTTTT. Translation: CASSSRGFSTNEKLFF.

The V gene is TRBV10-3, the J gene TRBJ2-3; the match to TRBD2 covers 8 bases. The trim removed 2 bases at V and 6 bases at J, leaving 4 bases unmatched. The length of the CDR3 is 14 residues. Germline V CDR1 and CDR2: ENHRY, SYGVKD. The CDR3 sequence: CAISEGLAPDTQYF. DNA of the CDR3: TGTGCCATCAGTGAGGGACTAGCCCCCGATACGCAGTATTTT.

This clonotype was detected only a few times. The CDR3 reads CASSLRTTTGEAFF. CDR3 nucleotides: TGCGCCAGCAGCTTACGCACGACTACTGGTGAAGCTTTCTTT. The rearrangement joins TRBV5-1 to TRBJ1-1; D not resolved. CDR3 size: 14 residues. Trimming cost V 2 bases and J 7 bases, with 15 bases left between them. Germline CDR1 is SGHRS and CDR2 is YFSETQ.

The chain joins TRBV7-3 to TRBJ1-6; TRBD1 might be the D (6 bases). CDR3 size: 13 residues. Deletions cut 4 bases from V and 14 bases from J, with 15 bases between. Germline V gene data show CDR1 as SGHTA and CDR2 as FQGTGA. The CDR3 coding sequence is TGTGCCAGCAGCTCCTCCCAGGGGATGGCCCTCCACTTT. Translation gives CASSSSQGMALHF.

The chain combines TRBV2 with TRBJ1-1; 8 bases are a match to TRBD1. Per germline, CDR1 SNHLY and CDR2 FYNNEI. The CDR3 is made up of 15 amino acids. J lost 7 bases, V lost 6 bases, and 13 bases had no gene match. CDR3 sequence reads: CASSETTGGRSEAFF. The CDR3 DNA is TGTGCCAGCAGCGAAACTACAGGGGGTCGTAGTGAAGCTTTCTTT.

This clonotype was counted at least ten times. This chain connects TRBV7-3 to TRBJ2-7; D is perhaps TRBD2 (6 bases). In germline, CDR1 is SGHTA, CDR2 FQGTGA. The CDR3 is 15 amino acids. Deletions cut 2 bases from V and 0 bases from J, with 11 bases between. The CDR3 DNA sequence: TGTGCCAGCAGCTTATTAGCGGAAAGCTCCTACGAGCAGTACTTC. Encoded protein: CASSLLAESSYEQYF.

This chain links TRBV6-5 with TRBJ2-3; perhaps TRBD1 as D (6 bases). The V and J ends lost 6 bases and 4 bases respectively, with 17 bases between them. Germline V CDR1 and CDR2: MNHEY, SVGAGI. The CDR3 consists of 15 residues. This CDR3 is CASSPEGQPPDTQYF. Here the CDR3 DNA reads TGTGCCAGCAGCCCTGAAGGACAGCCTCCAGATACGCAGTATTTT.

This clonotype was recorded a few times. The chain couples TRBV15 to TRBJ1-4; D is unclear. There are 14 residues in the CDR3. The germline V gene has CDR1 LNHNV and CDR2 YYDKDF (reference sequence). V lost 8 bases and J lost 8, with 18 bases in between. Here the CDR3 DNA reads TGTGCCACCGCCATAAGTGAGGACGACGAAAAACTGTTTTTT. Translated: CATAISEDDEKLFF. Full variable domain (missing parts from reference TRBV15 and TRBJ1-4): DAMVIQNPRYQVTQFGKPVTLSCSQTLNHNVMYWYQQKSSQAPKLLFHYYDKDFNNEADTPDNFQSRRPNTSFCFLDIRSPGLGDTAMYLCATAISEDDEKLFFGSGTQLSVL.

This clonotype was counted a few times. This chain connects TRBV20-1 to TRBJ2-4; 9 positions match TRBD2. There are 16 residues in the CDR3. V lost 2 bases to trimming and J lost 1 base; unmatched junction nucleotides: 6. Germline CDR1 DFQATT, CDR2 SNEGSKA (reference sequence). The chain's CDR3 is CSARSAGGMAKNIQYF. The CDR3 DNA is TGCAGTGCTAGAAGCGCGGGGGGGATGGCCAAAAACATTCAGTACTTC.

V and J are TRBV2 and TRBJ2-5, with TRBD1 matching over 7 bases. This CDR3 is built from 14 residues. V was clipped by 6 bases and J by 4 bases; unmatched bases: 8. The germline CDR1 and CDR2 sequences are SNHLY and FYNNEI. CDR3 DNA sequence: TGTGCCAGCAGCGTGACAGGGTTGGGAGAGACCCAGTACTTC. Its protein is CASSVTGLGETQYF.

The V gene is TRBV3-1, the J gene TRBJ1-1; the D is unclear. V gave up 4 bases and J gave up 3 bases, with 9 bases separating them. This CDR3 spans 13 amino acids. Germline V CDR1 and CDR2: LGHDT, YNNKEL (reference sequence). The CDR3 reads CASSRPWDTEAFF. The CDR3 nucleotides read TGTGCCAGCAGCCGCCCTTGGGACACTGAAGCTTTCTTT.

This clonotype appeared a few times. The chain is built from TRBV6-5 and TRBJ2-7; D is tentatively TRBD1 or TRBD2 (5 bases each). V was pared by 8 bases and J by 7 bases, with 18 bases between. Per the germline V gene, CDR1 is MNHEY and CDR2 is SVGAGI. The CDR3 consists of 13 residues. The CDR3 sequence is CASARDAAWEQYF. The CDR3 coding sequence is TGTGCCAGCGCCCGGGACGCGGCGTGGGAGCAGTACTTC.

The chain carries TRBV29-1 and TRBJ2-1; TRBD2 is a possible D gene (6 bases). Per germline, CDR1 SQVTM and CDR2 ANQGSEA. CDR3 size: 15 residues. V was cut by 2 bases and J by 9 bases, with 20 bases left in between. The CDR3 coding sequence is TGCAGCGTTGAACCTCCCGGGAGAGTCAGGGCTGAGCAGTTCTTC. This sequence encodes CSVEPPGRVRAEQFF.

This sequence joins TRBV7-8 and TRBJ1-1; 11 bases are a match to TRBD1. Germline CDR1 reads SGHVS; CDR2 reads FQNEAQ. There are 16 residues in the CDR3. V shed 5 bases, J shed 4 bases, and the junction held 9 bases outside the gene matches. CDR3 sequence: CASSRSSGTGGTEAFF. Written as DNA, the CDR3 is TGTGCCAGCAGCCGATCCTCCGGGACAGGGGGCACTGAAGCTTTCTTT.

The V call is TRBV6-6, the J call TRBJ2-7, with D possibly being TRBD2 (5 bases). Trimming shortened V by 10 bases and J by 2 bases, and 15 bases separated the two germline ends. This CDR3 contains 13 residues. Germline CDR1 is MNHNY and CDR2 is SVGAGI (reference sequence). The CDR3 protein is CATRLGSTYEQYF. DNA for the CDR3: TGTGCCACCCGGCTGGGGAGTACCTACGAGCAGTACTTC.

The chain links TRBV4-3 to TRBJ2-2; TRBD2 aligns across 8 bases. Germline assignment: CDR1 LGHNA and CDR2 YSLEER. The CDR3 is 18 amino acids. V gave up 0 bases and J gave up 3 bases; unmatched junction bases: 9. CDR3 loop: CASSQDFSGVFHTGELFF. CDR3 sequence (DNA): TGCGCCAGCAGCCAAGATTTTAGCGGGGTGTTCCACACCGGGGAGCTGTTTTTT.